These 6 T cell receptor beta chains share one sample of origin, sequenced in a study of blood T cell repertoires in COVID-19. The table came from immunoSEQ multiplex PCR; TCRdb's copy has only in-frame clones and leaves some out. Among around 190,000 clones listed, approximately 86% were seen once. The sequencing sample was made of peripheral blood. These receptor sequences come from a man over 45 with active or convalescent COVID-19.

The rearrangement joins TRBV27 to TRBJ2-5; D not certain. V was pared by 3 bases and J by 7 bases, with 12 bases between. Germline-derived CDR1 and CDR2 are MNHEY and SMNVEV (reference sequence). The CDR3 consists of 13 residues. The CDR3 nucleotides are TGTGCCAGCAGTTTTGGGCAGGTGGGGACCCAGTACTTC. Residues: CASSFGQVGTQYF.

This clone was seen a handful of times. The gene calls are TRBV11-1 and TRBJ1-1, with D possibly TRBD1 on 5 matching bases. Trimming took off 5 bases at V and 5 bases at J, with 15 bases between the two ends. CDR3 size: 14 residues. The germline CDR1 and CDR2 sequences are SGHAT and FQDESV (reference sequence). CDR3 nucleotide sequence: TGTGCCAGCAGCCCCAGGCCGGGGGGGACTGAAGCTTTCTTT. Protein product: CASSPRPGGTEAFF.

The chain joins TRBV12-3 or TRBV12-4 to TRBJ1-1; tentatively, D is TRBD1 (6 bases). V lost 10 bases, J lost 0 bases, and 12 bases lay in between. The CDR3 totals 13 residues. CDR3 residues: CAIRTVMNTEAFF. In DNA form, the CDR3 reads TGTGCCATAAGGACAGTCATGAACACTGAAGCTTTCTTT.

The V call is TRBV15, the J call TRBJ1-2; D call uncertain. The V end lost 0 bases, the J end lost 10 bases, and 15 bases lay between the germline ends. Germline-derived CDR1 and CDR2 are LNHNV and YYDKDF (reference sequence). CDR3 size: 14 residues. DNA of the CDR3: TGTGCCACCAGCAGAGATTCGGAAGACATGGTCTACACCTTC. This codes for CATSRDSEDMVYTF.

This sequence joins TRBV27 and TRBJ2-3; TRBD2 might be the D (6 bases). V was clipped by 2 bases and J by 6 bases, with 18 bases between them. Germline V gives CDR1 MNHEY, CDR2 SMNVEV (reference sequence). The length of the CDR3 is 16 residues. CDR3 protein: CASSLLPGLITDTQYF. In DNA, the CDR3 is TGTGCCAGCAGTTTACTACCGGGACTCATAACGGATACGCAGTATTTT.

This chain joins TRBV7-9 and TRBJ1-5, with D possibly TRBD1 on 6 matching bases. The V gene's germline CDR1 is SEHNR and CDR2 FQNEAQ (reference sequence). V dropped 2 bases and J dropped 7 bases, with 12 bases sitting between them. This CDR3 spans 14 amino acids. Here the CDR3 DNA reads TGTGCCAGCAGCTTACAGGGGCAAGGACAGCCCCAGCATTTT. Amino acids: CASSLQGQGQPQHF.